Listed below are T cell receptor beta chains from one sample, sequenced in a study of cytomegalovirus exposure and HLA in healthy donors. Sequenced by immunoSEQ multiplex PCR; TCRdb stores in-frame clones only, minus some. The sample has some 180,000 clones; 70% to 80% are singletons. Sample: PBMCs. Source of these receptors: a man aged 30 to 39 in good health and CMV-seronegative. Both conserved end residues are trimmed from each CDR3. Not every row has a clone size; where given, it reads once, few, many or a size class.

TRBJ2-1,TRBV5-6,-,11,ASSYGQGVVQF
TRBJ1-4,TRBV2,-,13,ASSVGGQGEEKLF
TRBJ1-6,TRBV6-1,few,11,ASLRDRNSPLH
TRBJ1-4,TRBV5-1,-,12,ASSWTGRNEKLF
TRBJ1-1,TRBV13,-,15,ASSPLMGAGYHTEAF
TRBJ2-2,TRBV11-1,-,14,ASSLYAGVDTGELF
TRBJ2-7,TRBV15,few,12,ATRQGSQYYEQY
TRBJ2-7,TRBV6-1,-,13,ASSDDSGGSYEQY
TRBJ1-2,TRBV28,few,12,ASSLPGTGYGYT
TRBJ2-1,TRBV5-1,-,13,ASSSPGQGDNEQF
TRBJ2-4,TRBV29-1,once,14,SVGTSGRTAKNIQY
TRBJ2-1,TRBV27,few,11,ASSDSYYNEQF
TRBJ2-1,TRBV5-1,-,14,ASSALTSGFYNEQF
TRBJ1-4,TRBV29-1,-,10,SVARVNEKLF
TRBJ2-7,TRBV9,few,12,ASSPGQGAYEQY
TRBJ2-7,TRBV4-1,-,13,ASSQGAGMNYEQY
TRBJ2-5,TRBV9,-,11,ASSVDIQETQY
TRBJ2-5,TRBV25-1,few,11,ASTGQGPQTQY
TRBJ2-7,TRBV10-2,medium-sized,14,ASDMDAGTRPSEQY
TRBJ1-1,TRBV6-1,-,13,ASGPKTGFGTEAF
TRBJ2-7,TRBV5-5,-,14,ASSPGRGPTAYEQY
TRBJ2-1,TRBV7-6,-,12,ASSLASLYNEQF
TRBJ2-7,TRBV11-2,-,17,ASSSTSGTSGTYSYEQY
TRBJ2-5,TRBV5-1,-,13,ASSSLGQLQETQY
TRBJ2-1,TRBV7-3,-,14,ASSFSGRTPRNEQF
TRBJ1-2,TRBV9,-,13,ASSVPLTGVYGYT
TRBJ2-3,TRBV21-1,few,13,ASSKDRGYEDTQY
TRBJ1-5,TRBV28,-,15,ASSLFPRYESNQPQH
TRBJ2-5,TRBV5-4,-,12,ASSLGLEQETQY
TRBJ2-2,TRBV5-1,once,12,ASFPGLVSGELF
TRBJ2-7,TRBV9,-,10,ASSGQAYEQY